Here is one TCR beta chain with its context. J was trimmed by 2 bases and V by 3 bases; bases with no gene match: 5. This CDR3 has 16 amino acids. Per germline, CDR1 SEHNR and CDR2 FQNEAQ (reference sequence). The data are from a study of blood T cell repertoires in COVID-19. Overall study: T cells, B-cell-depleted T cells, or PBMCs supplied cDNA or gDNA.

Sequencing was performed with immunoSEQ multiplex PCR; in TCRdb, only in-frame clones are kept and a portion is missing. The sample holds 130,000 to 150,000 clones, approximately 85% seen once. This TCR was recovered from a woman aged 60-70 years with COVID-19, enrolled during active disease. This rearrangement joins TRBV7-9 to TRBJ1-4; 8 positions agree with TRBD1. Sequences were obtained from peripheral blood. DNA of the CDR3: TGTGCCAGCAGCTTGGCTTACAGGGGGACTAATGAAAAACTGTTTTTT. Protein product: CASSLAYRGTNEKLFF.